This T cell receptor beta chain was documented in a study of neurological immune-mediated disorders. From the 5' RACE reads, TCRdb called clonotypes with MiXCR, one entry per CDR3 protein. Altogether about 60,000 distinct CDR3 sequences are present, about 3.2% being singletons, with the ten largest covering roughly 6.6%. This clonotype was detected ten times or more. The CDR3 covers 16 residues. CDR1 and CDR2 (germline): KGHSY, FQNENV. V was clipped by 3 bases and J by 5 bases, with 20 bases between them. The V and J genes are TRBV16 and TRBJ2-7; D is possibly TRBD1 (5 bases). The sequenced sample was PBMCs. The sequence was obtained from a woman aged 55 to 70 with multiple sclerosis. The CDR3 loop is CASSHSWLQGRDEQYF. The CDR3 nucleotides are TGTGCCAGCAGCCATAGCTGGCTGCAGGGCCGCGACGAGCAGTACTTC.